This entry features one T cell receptor (beta chain) sequence. Its matching antigen is unknown. This CDR3 is 14 amino acids long. The germline CDR1 and CDR2 sequences are SGDLS and YYNGEE. V was clipped by 0 bases and J by 6 bases; unmatched bases: 0. These donors counted as nominally healthy when sampled, but unrecorded immune exposures were likely. The source of the sample is a study of cytomegalovirus exposure and HLA in healthy donors. As for the study in general: HLA-typed donors were the source of 90 million or so unique TCRs, which an early data release held.

The PCR was carried out with 60 Vbeta primers and 13 Jbeta primers. TCRdb's copy holds only in-frame clones and misses some; the assay was immunoSEQ multiplex PCR. Among more than 90,000 clones, around 74% were seen once, and the ten largest hold 7.1%. Regarding the study as a whole: Later analysis found that TCR beta chains associated with HLA were more clonally expanded than other, equally common chains. Several of the most significant clusters were apparently associated with common viral pathogens in a later analysis.

The chain is built from TRBV9 and TRBJ2-4, with 10 nucleotides matching TRBD1. The source material was PBMCs. The sequence derives from a man in his forties or fifties in good health and CMV-seropositive. CDR3 in amino acids: CASSVGTGGNIQYF. For the CDR3, the DNA is TGTGCCAGCAGCGTAGGGACAGGGGGAAACATTCAGTACTTC.